This T cell receptor beta chain was found in a study of a mutant IDH1 vaccine in newly diagnosed glioma. In regard to this clone: Its antigen is not known.

Sequencing used immunoSEQ multiplex PCR; TCRdb keeps in-frame clones, though not all of them. The sample shows about 34,000 clones, over 60% of them seen only once. Described time point: baseline, week 1 (first vaccination visit). Specified treatment: pre-vaccination baseline after standard-of-care therapy. Diagnosis in the donors showed new WHO grade 3 or 4 astrocytomas that were IDH1-mutant and ATRX-lost. Findings and caveats of the study: Apparently unrelated to pseudoprogression were changes in the top peripheral T cell clonotypes. Evidence of vaccine-induced immune responses was documented in 85% to 95% of patients.

The CDR3 is 13 residues long. Germline CDR1 and CDR2: LNHDA and SQIVND (reference sequence). Trimming cost V 8 bases and J 0 bases, with 8 bases left between them. The rearrangement joins TRBV19 to TRBJ2-1; no clear D. Sequences were derived from peripheral blood mononuclear cells (PBMCs), sampled from a glioma patient treated with radiotherapy, temozolomide or both. This sequence was found in a man aged 50 to 59 with glioma. Some clones in this sample may be carry-over from other donors' samples. This chain's CDR3 is CASGTSSYNEQFF. The CDR3 DNA is TGTGCCAGTGGAACCAGCTCCTACAATGAGCAGTTCTTC. The full variable domain, completed using reference TRBV19 and TRBJ2-1, is DGGITQSPKYLFRKEGQNVTLSCEQNLNHDAMYWYRQDPGQGLRLIYYSQIVNDFQKGDIAEGYSVSREKKESFPLTVTSAQKNPTAFYLCASGTSSYNEQFFGPGTRLTVL.